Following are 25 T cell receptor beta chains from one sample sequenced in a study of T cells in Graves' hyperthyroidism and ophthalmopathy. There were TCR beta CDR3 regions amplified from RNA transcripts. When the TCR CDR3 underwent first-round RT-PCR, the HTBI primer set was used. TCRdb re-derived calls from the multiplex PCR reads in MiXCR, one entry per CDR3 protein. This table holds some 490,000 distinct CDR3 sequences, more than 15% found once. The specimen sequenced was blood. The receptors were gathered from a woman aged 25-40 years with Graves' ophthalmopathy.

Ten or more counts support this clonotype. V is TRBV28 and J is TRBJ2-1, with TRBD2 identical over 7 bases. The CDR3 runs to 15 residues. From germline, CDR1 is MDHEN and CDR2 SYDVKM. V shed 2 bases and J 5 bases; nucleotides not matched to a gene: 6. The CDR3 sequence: CASSLGGSTNNEQFF. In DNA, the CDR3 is TGTGCCAGCAGTTTAGGCGGGAGTACCAACAATGAGCAGTTCTTC.

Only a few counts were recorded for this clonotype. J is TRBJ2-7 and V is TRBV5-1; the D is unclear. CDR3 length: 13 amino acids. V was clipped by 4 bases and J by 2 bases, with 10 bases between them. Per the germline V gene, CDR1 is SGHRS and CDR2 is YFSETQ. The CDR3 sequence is CASSQELTYEQYF. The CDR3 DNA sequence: TGCGCCAGCAGCCAGGAACTAACCTACGAGCAGTACTTC.

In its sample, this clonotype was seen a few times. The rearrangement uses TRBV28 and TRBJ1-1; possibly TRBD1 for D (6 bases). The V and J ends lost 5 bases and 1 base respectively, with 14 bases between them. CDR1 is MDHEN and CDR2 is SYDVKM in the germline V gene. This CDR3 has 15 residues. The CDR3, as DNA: TGTGCCAGCAGTCCCGGGGGCTCGGGGAACACTGAAGCTTTCTTT. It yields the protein CASSPGGSGNTEAFF.

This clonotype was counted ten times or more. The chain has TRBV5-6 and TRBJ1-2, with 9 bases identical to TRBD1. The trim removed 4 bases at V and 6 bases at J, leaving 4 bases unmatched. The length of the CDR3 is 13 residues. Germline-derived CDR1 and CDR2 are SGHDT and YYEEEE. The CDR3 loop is CASSPRTGDGYTF. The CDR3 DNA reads TGTGCCAGCAGCCCCAGGACAGGGGATGGCTACACCTTC.

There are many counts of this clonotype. CDR3 residues: CASSLVGTNEKLFF. The CDR3 DNA sequence: TGTGCCAGCTCATTGGTGGGCACTAATGAAAAACTGTTTTTT. The gene calls are TRBV18 and TRBJ1-4; D remains unclear. This CDR3 is 14 amino acids long. Trimming cost V 5 bases and J 2 bases, with 9 bases left between them. Germline V gives CDR1 KGHSH, CDR2 LQKENI.

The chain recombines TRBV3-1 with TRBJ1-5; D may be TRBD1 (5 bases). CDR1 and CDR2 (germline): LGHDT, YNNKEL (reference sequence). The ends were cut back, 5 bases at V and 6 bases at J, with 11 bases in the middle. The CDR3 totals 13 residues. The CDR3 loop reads CASSVGAGQPQHF. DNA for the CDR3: TGTGCCAGCAGCGTAGGGGCCGGTCAGCCCCAGCATTTT.

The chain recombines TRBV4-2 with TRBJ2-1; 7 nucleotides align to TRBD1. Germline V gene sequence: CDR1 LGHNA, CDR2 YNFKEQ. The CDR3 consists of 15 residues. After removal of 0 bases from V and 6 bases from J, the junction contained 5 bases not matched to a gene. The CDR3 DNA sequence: TGTGCCAGCAGCCAAGAGAGGGACAGATTCAATGAGCAGTTCTTC. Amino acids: CASSQERDRFNEQFF.

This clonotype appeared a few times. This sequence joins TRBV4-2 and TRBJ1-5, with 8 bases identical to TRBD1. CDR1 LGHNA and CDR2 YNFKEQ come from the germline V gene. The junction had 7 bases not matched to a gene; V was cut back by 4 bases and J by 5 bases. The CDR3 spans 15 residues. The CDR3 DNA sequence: TGTGCCAGCAGCCTACAGGACAGGGACCATCAGCCCCAGCATTTT. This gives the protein CASSLQDRDHQPQHF.

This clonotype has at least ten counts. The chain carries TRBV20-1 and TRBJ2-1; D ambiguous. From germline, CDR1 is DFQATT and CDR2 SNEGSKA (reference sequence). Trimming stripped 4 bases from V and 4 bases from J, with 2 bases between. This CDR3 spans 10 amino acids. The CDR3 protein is CSANYNEQFF. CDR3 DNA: TGCAGTGCTAATTACAATGAGCAGTTCTTC.

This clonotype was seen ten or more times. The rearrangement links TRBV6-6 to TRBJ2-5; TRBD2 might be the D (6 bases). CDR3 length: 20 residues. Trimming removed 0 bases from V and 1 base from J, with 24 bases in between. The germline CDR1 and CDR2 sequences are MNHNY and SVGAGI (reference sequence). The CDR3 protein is CASSYSFAVRGRDPQETQYF. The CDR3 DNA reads TGTGCCAGCAGTTACTCATTTGCAGTGCGGGGACGCGATCCCCAAGAGACCCAGTACTTC.

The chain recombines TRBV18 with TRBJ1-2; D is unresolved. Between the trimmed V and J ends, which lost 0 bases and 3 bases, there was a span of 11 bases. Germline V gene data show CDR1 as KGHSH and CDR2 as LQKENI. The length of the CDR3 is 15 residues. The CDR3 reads CASSPPGLDDYGYTF. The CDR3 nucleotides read TGTGCCAGCTCACCACCGGGGTTGGATGACTATGGCTACACCTTC.

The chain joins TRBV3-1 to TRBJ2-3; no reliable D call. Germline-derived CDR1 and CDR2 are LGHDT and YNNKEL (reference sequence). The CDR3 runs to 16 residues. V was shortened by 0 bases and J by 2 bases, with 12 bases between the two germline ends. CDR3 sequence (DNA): TGTGCCAGCAGCCAAGAGGTGGAGACCATCACAGATACGCAGTATTTT. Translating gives CASSQEVETITDTQYF.

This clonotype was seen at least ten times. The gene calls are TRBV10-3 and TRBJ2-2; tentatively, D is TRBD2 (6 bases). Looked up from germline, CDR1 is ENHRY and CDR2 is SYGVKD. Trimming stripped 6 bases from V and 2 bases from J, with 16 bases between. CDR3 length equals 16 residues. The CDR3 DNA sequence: TGTGCCATCAGCACGGGACTCGGGAGAAACACCGGGGAGCTGTTTTTT. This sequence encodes CAISTGLGRNTGELFF.

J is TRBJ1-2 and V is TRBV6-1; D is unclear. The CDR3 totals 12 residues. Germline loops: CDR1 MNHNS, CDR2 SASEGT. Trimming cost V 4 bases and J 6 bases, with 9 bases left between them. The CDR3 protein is CASSGHSDGYTF. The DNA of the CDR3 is TGTGCCAGCAGTGGTCATTCGGATGGCTACACCTTC.

In DNA form, the CDR3 reads TGCAGCGTTTCCCAACCGGGGACAAATCCCAGAAACACCATATATTTT. Translation gives CSVSQPGTNPRNTIYF. The chain recombines TRBV29-1 with TRBJ1-3, with D tentatively TRBD1 (6 bases). The CDR3 is made up of 16 amino acids. CDR1 SQVTM and CDR2 ANQGSEA come from the germline V gene. V dropped 5 bases and J dropped 5 bases, with 22 bases sitting between them.

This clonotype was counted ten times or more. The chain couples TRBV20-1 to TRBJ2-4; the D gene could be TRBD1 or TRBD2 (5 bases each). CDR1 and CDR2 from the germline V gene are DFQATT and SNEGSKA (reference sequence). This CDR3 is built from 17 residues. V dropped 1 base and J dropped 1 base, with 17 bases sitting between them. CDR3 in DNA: TGCAGTGCTAGAGCCCTCCGGGACCGCGGGGCCAAAAACATTCAGTACTTC. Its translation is CSARALRDRGAKNIQYF.

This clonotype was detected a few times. The CDR3 DNA reads TGTGCCAGCAGCCCCCGTTGGGGCGGAAAGGGAACCGGGGAGCTGTTTTTT. Encoded protein: CASSPRWGGKGTGELFF. The chain uses TRBV4-2 and TRBJ2-2, with a tentative D call TRBD1 (5 bases). Germline V CDR1 and CDR2: LGHNA, YNFKEQ. This CDR3 is 17 amino acids long. V lost 4 bases and J 5 bases, leaving 20 bases between the germline ends.

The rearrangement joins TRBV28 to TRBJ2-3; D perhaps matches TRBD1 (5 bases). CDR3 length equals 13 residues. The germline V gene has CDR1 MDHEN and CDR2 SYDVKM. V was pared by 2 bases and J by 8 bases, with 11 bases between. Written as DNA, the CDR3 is TGTGCCAGCAGTTTACCAGGGCAGTCTACGCAGTATTTT. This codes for CASSLPGQSTQYF.

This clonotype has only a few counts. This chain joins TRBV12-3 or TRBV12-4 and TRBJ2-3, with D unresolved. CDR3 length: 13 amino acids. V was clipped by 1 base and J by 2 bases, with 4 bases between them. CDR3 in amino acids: CASSLEATDTQYF. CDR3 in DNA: TGTGCCAGCAGTTTAGAGGCCACAGATACGCAGTATTTT.

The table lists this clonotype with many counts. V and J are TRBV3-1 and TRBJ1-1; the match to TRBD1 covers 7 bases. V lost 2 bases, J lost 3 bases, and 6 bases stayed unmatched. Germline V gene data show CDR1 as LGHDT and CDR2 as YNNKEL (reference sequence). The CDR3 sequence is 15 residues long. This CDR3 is CASSQTTGTDTEAFF. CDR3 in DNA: TGTGCCAGCAGCCAAACCACAGGGACAGACACTGAAGCTTTCTTT.

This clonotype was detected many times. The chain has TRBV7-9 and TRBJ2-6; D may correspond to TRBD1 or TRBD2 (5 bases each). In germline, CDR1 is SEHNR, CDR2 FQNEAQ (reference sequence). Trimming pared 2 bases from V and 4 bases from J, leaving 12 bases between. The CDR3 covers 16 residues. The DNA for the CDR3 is TGTGCCAGCAGCTTATTAGCCGGGACCGGGGCCAACGTCCTGACTTTC. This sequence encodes CASSLLAGTGANVLTF.

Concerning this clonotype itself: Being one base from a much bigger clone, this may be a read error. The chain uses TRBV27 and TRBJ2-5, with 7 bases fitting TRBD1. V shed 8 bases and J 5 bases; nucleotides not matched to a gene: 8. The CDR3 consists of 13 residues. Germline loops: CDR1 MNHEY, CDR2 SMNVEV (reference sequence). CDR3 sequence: CASGVDRRETQYF. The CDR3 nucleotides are TGTGCCAGCGGTGTGGACAGGCGGGAGACCCAGTACTTC.

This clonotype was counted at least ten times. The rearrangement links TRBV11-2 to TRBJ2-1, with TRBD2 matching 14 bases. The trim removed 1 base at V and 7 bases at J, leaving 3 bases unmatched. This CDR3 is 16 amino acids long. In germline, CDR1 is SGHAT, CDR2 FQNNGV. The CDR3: CASSLGGTSGRNEQFF. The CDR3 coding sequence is TGTGCCAGCAGCTTAGGGGGGACTAGCGGGAGAAATGAGCAGTTCTTC.

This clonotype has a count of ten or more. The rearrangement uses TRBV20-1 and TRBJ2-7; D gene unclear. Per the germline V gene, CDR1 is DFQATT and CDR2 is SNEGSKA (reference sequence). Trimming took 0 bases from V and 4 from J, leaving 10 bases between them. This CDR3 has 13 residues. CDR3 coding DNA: TGCAGTGCTAGAGATACAAGGGTTTACGAGCAGTACTTC. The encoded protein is CSARDTRVYEQYF.

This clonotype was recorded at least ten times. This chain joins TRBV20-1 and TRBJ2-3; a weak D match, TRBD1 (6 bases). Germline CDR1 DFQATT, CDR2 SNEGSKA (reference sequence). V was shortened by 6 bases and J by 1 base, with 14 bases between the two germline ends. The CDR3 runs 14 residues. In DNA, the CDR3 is TGCAGTGCCCCTGGACAGCCGCGCACAGATACGCAGTATTTT. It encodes CSAPGQPRTDTQYF.